This TCR beta chain is drawn from a study of blood T cell repertoires in COVID-19. Study background: The samples span acute and convalescent COVID-19 from the United States, Italy and Spain. T cells, B-cell-depleted T cells, or PBMCs supplied cDNA or gDNA.

Per the authors' pipeline: Using reference gene primer amplification, nucleated cell counts were estimated. Profiling relied on immunoSEQ multiplex PCR, and the TCRdb table lists in-frame clones only, not all of them. V, J and clone size are taken as reported in that table, and D and trimming were inferred from the DNA itself. There are about 110,000 clones in the sample; roughly 91% occur only once, and 3% to 3.5% lies in the top ten. Deletions cut 9 bases from V and 0 bases from J, with 18 bases between. Germline lookup yields CDR1 SGHRS and CDR2 YFSETQ. The CDR3 has 16 amino acids. This chain links TRBV5-1 with TRBJ2-2; D gene unclear. The sample taken for sequencing was peripheral blood. The sequence derives from a woman between 45 and 60 years old with acute or convalescent COVID-19. CDR3 loop: CATRIGSHSNTGELFF. CDR3 nucleotides: TGCGCCACCCGGATCGGGTCTCACTCGAACACCGGGGAGCTGTTTTTT.